This is a list of T cell receptor beta chains from one sample in a study of T cell responses to AZD1222 COVID-19 vaccine. Here immunoSEQ multiplex PCR was the method, and the copy in TCRdb shows in-frame clones only, minus some. This sample yields some 100,000 clones, of which around 90% are seen a single time; roughly 4% belongs to the top ten. The sample consisted of peripheral blood, taken 28 days after the second AZD1222 dose. Receptors were obtained from an adult who received the AZD1222 COVID-19 vaccine. Both conserved end residues are part of each CDR3. Each record gives: V gene, D gene, J gene, CDR3 protein, CDR3 DNA. A D gene is named only where the DNA matches it firmly.

V gene: TRBV6-4
D gene: .
J gene: TRBJ2-2
CDR3 protein: CASSSTSFGELFF
CDR3 DNA: TGTGCCAGCAGCTCAACTAGCTTCGGGGAGCTGTTTTTT

V gene: TRBV4-2
D gene: .
J gene: TRBJ1-1
CDR3 protein: CASSQSLLGQNTEAFF
CDR3 DNA: TGTGCCAGCAGCCAAAGTCTCCTCGGTCAGAACACTGAAGCTTTCTTT

V gene: TRBV11-3
D gene: .
J gene: TRBJ2-1
CDR3 protein: CASSRDYNEQFF
CDR3 DNA: TGTGCCAGCAGCCGGGACTACAATGAGCAGTTCTTC

V gene: TRBV7-2
D gene: TRBD1
J gene: TRBJ1-2
CDR3 protein: CASSSTGGYGYTF
CDR3 DNA: TGTGCCAGCAGCAGTACAGGGGGCTATGGCTACACCTTC

V gene: TRBV2
D gene: .
J gene: TRBJ1-5
CDR3 protein: CASSDGPGAIQPQHF
CDR3 DNA: TGTGCCAGCAGTGACGGTCCAGGCGCGATTCAGCCCCAGCATTTT

V gene: TRBV6-2/TRBV6-3
D gene: .
J gene: TRBJ2-7
CDR3 protein: CASSPEGEQYF
CDR3 DNA: TGTGCCAGCAGCCCAGAGGGAGAGCAGTACTTC

V gene: TRBV7-9
D gene: TRBD1
J gene: TRBJ1-5
CDR3 protein: CASSLGQAAEPQHF
CDR3 DNA: TGTGCCAGCAGCTTGGGACAGGCGGCGGAGCCCCAGCATTTT

V gene: TRBV19
D gene: .
J gene: TRBJ1-5
CDR3 protein: CASRTATNSNQPQHF
CDR3 DNA: TGTGCCAGTCGGACAGCCACTAATAGCAATCAGCCCCAGCATTTT

V gene: TRBV28
D gene: .
J gene: TRBJ1-6
CDR3 protein: CASSSPGQNSPLHF
CDR3 DNA: TGTGCCAGCAGTTCCCCTGGACAGAATTCACCCCTCCACTTT

V gene: TRBV12-5
D gene: .
J gene: TRBJ2-7
CDR3 protein: CASGLVPANENEQYF
CDR3 DNA: TGTGCTAGTGGTTTGGTCCCGGCCAATGAAAACGAGCAGTACTTC

V gene: TRBV19
D gene: .
J gene: TRBJ1-1
CDR3 protein: CASRRGGSLNTEAFF
CDR3 DNA: TGTGCCAGTAGGAGGGGGGGCTCCTTGAACACTGAAGCTTTCTTT

V gene: TRBV15
D gene: .
J gene: TRBJ1-6
CDR3 protein: CATSRANSPLHF
CDR3 DNA: TGTGCCACCAGCAGAGCTAATTCACCCCTCCACTTT

V gene: TRBV19
D gene: .
J gene: TRBJ2-1
CDR3 protein: CASYGLFGRGLNEQFF
CDR3 DNA: TGTGCCAGTTACGGCCTTTTTGGGAGGGGGCTGAATGAGCAGTTCTTC

V gene: TRBV30
D gene: TRBD2
J gene: TRBJ2-7
CDR3 protein: CAWSGGGLAGGYEQYF
CDR3 DNA: TGTGCCTGGAGTGGGGGGGGACTAGCGGGAGGATACGAGCAGTACTTC

V gene: TRBV19
D gene: .
J gene: TRBJ1-5
CDR3 protein: CASSGANQPQHF
CDR3 DNA: TGTGCCAGTAGTGGGGCCAATCAGCCCCAGCATTTT

V gene: TRBV7-8
D gene: TRBD1
J gene: TRBJ1-4
CDR3 protein: CASSFIVAGTDRTNEKLFF
CDR3 DNA: TGTGCCAGCAGCTTTATTGTCGCGGGGACAGACCGAACTAATGAAAAACTGTTTTTT

V gene: TRBV19
D gene: TRBD1
J gene: TRBJ1-4
CDR3 protein: CASSIESRQGVDIRPLREKLFF
CDR3 DNA: TGTGCCAGTAGTATAGAAAGTCGACAGGGCGTTGATATCCGGCCCCTCCGTGAAAAACTGTTTTTT

V gene: TRBV7-9
D gene: TRBD1
J gene: TRBJ2-7
CDR3 protein: CASSAQGLNYEQYF
CDR3 DNA: TGTGCCAGCAGCGCACAGGGGCTAAACTACGAGCAGTACTTC

V gene: TRBV10-1
D gene: TRBD1
J gene: TRBJ1-1
CDR3 protein: CATAQGEGAQGTEAFF
CDR3 DNA: TGCGCCACCGCACAGGGGGAAGGCGCACAGGGCACTGAAGCTTTCTTT